Each of the 19 T cell receptor beta chains below was sequenced from the same sample in a study of shared clonotypes between healthy human individuals. The data were produced by immunoSEQ multiplex PCR, yet TCRdb's version contains in-frame clones alone and is incomplete. Of about 2 million clones listed, 95% are singletons. What was sequenced was naive CD4+ T cells sorted from blood. Sample subset: CD45RA+ positively selected. Every receptor here comes from a man between 18 and 35 years old in good health.

As to this clone: Other DNA sequences in the sample encode the same CDR3. The chain couples TRBV6-5 to TRBJ1-5; D is undetermined. V was pared by 3 bases and J by 3 bases, with 6 bases between. Germline V gives CDR1 MNHEY, CDR2 SVGAGI. The CDR3 runs to 13 residues. CDR3 amino acids: CASSYRDNQPQHF. The CDR3 nucleotides read TGTGCCAGCAGTTATAGGGACAATCAGCCCCAGCATTTT.

The chain carries TRBV29-1 and TRBJ2-1; TRBD1 is a possible D gene (6 bases). The V and J ends lost 6 bases and 10 bases respectively, with 19 bases between them. The CDR3 spans 13 residues. Germline V gene data show CDR1 as SQVTM and CDR2 as ANQGSEA. CDR3: CSVYRVGLGEQFF. CDR3 coding DNA: TGCAGCGTGTACAGGGTGGGTTTAGGAGAGCAGTTCTTC.

Regarding this clone: Other DNA sequences of this sample code for an identical CDR3. The chain is built from TRBV5-1 and TRBJ1-1; maybe TRBD1 (6 bases). The CDR3 is 13 amino acids. The V gene's germline CDR1 is SGHRS and CDR2 YFSETQ. The V end was cut by 0 bases, the J end by 5 bases, with 8 bases between. CDR3 DNA sequence: TGCGCCAGCAGCTTGGGGACAGCTACTGAAGCTTTCTTT. It specifies CASSLGTATEAFF.

The V and J genes are TRBV9 and TRBJ2-2, with a possible D match to TRBD2 (5 bases). Trimming removed 0 bases at V and 4 bases at J, with 7 bases between. CDR1 is SGDLS and CDR2 is YYNGEE in the germline V gene. There are 14 residues in the CDR3. The CDR3 reads CASSVDRGTGELFF. The CDR3 DNA is TGTGCCAGCAGCGTAGACCGGGGCACCGGGGAGCTGTTTTTT.

The genes are TRBV30 and TRBJ1-6; no clear D gene. The V gene's germline CDR1 is GTSNPN and CDR2 SVGIG (reference sequence). The V and J ends lost 7 bases and 0 bases respectively, with 7 bases between them. The CDR3 is made up of 13 amino acids. The CDR3 DNA follows: TGTGCCTTTGAGAGCTCCTATAATTCACCCCTCCACTTT. Translated, it gives CAFESSYNSPLHF.

The chain carries TRBV11-3 and TRBJ2-2; 8 positions match TRBD1. The CDR3 runs 14 residues. J lost 1 base, V lost 7 bases, and 2 bases had no gene match. Germline V lookup: CDR1 SGHNT, CDR2 YENEEA. In DNA, the CDR3 is TGTGCCAGCACCGGACAGGGGAACACCGGGGAGCTGTTTTTT. Protein product: CASTGQGNTGELFF.

V is TRBV5-1 and J is TRBJ1-1; D uncertain. Between the trimmed V and J ends, which lost 5 bases and 0 bases, there was a span of 11 bases. CDR3 length equals 14 residues. Germline V gene lookup returns CDR1 SGHRS and CDR2 YFSETQ. In nucleotides, the CDR3 is TGCGCCAGCAGTGTCACAGTAATGAACACTGAAGCTTTCTTT. Amino acids: CASSVTVMNTEAFF.

The rearrangement joins TRBV28 to TRBJ2-7; TRBD1 matches at 10 bases. This CDR3 contains 16 residues. CDR1 is MDHEN and CDR2 is SYDVKM in the germline V gene. Losses at the gene ends were 2 bases for V and 6 bases for J; bases not matched to a gene: 10. CDR3 in amino acids: CASSLGQGGLLPEQYF. The CDR3 DNA reads TGTGCCAGCAGTTTAGGACAGGGGGGCCTCCTACCCGAGCAGTACTTC.

The chain recombines TRBV2 with TRBJ2-3, with 8 bases identical to TRBD2. The CDR3 has 15 residues. CDR1 is SNHLY and CDR2 is FYNNEI in the germline V gene. V lost 7 bases and J lost 1; bases outside the gene matches: 7. CDR3 region: CASTQRGIGTDTQYF. DNA of the CDR3: TGTGCCAGCACCCAGCGGGGGATAGGCACAGATACGCAGTATTTT.

The V call is TRBV6-1, the J call TRBJ1-6; D may be TRBD1 (6 bases). The CDR3 has 15 amino acids. V lost 3 bases and J lost 9, with 15 bases in between. Germline V CDR1 and CDR2: MNHNS, SASEGT. CDR3 region: CASSETTGQGSPLHF. DNA of the CDR3: TGTGCCAGCAGTGAGACTACAGGGCAAGGTTCACCCCTCCACTTT.

The gene calls are TRBV30 and TRBJ1-5, with D possibly TRBD1 on 6 matching bases. With 4 bases removed from V and 5 bases from J, the gap between germline ends came to 15 bases. CDR3 length equals 14 residues. CDR1 is GTSNPN and CDR2 is SVGIG in the germline V gene (reference sequence). The CDR3 DNA reads as TGTGCCTGGACCGACGGGGGGCTCTATCAGCCCCAGCATTTT. Translating gives CAWTDGGLYQPQHF.

The chain employs TRBV5-1 and TRBJ2-7, with a weak D call TRBD2 (6 bases). In germline, CDR1 is SGHRS, CDR2 YFSETQ. V lost 0 bases and J 0 bases, leaving 10 bases between the germline ends. The CDR3 runs to 15 residues. The CDR3: CASSLGFSGSYEQYF. As DNA, the CDR3 is TGCGCCAGCAGCTTGGGGTTTAGCGGCTCCTACGAGCAGTACTTC.

This clone is a singleton in its sample. The rearrangement links TRBV6-5 to TRBJ1-6; TRBD1 matches 9 bases. V gave up 10 bases and J gave up 7 bases; unmatched junction bases: 5. The CDR3 has 13 residues. Germline-derived CDR1 and CDR2 are MNHEY and SVGAGI. CDR3 region: CATRGQGNSPLHF. Written as DNA, the CDR3 is TGTGCCACAAGGGGACAGGGAAATTCACCCCTCCACTTT.

The V gene is TRBV6-1, the J gene TRBJ1-1, with 7 positions matching TRBD1. Germline loops: CDR1 MNHNS, CDR2 SASEGT. J was trimmed by 2 bases and V by 7 bases; bases with no gene match: 4. The CDR3 consists of 13 residues. CDR3 loop: CASKGQTNTEAFF. The CDR3, as DNA: TGTGCCAGCAAGGGACAGACTAACACTGAAGCTTTCTTT.

V gene TRBV4-3 combines with J gene TRBJ2-3; D may be TRBD2 (6 bases). Germline V gene data show CDR1 as LGHNA and CDR2 as YSLEER. Trimming shortened V by 1 base and J by 0 bases, and 8 bases separated the two germline ends. This CDR3 spans 15 amino acids. CDR3 sequence reads: CASSQGGGSTDTQYF. The CDR3 DNA reads as TGCGCCAGCAGCCAAGGAGGAGGGAGCACAGATACGCAGTATTTT.

This clone was detected once. CDR3 sequence reads: CASSLEETGVTEAFF. The CDR3 DNA reads TGCGCCAGCAGCTTGGAGGAGACAGGGGTGACTGAAGCTTTCTTT. The chain recombines TRBV5-1 with TRBJ1-1; 8 nucleotides align to TRBD1. V lost 0 bases to trimming and J lost 5 bases; unmatched junction nucleotides: 6. Germline-derived CDR1 and CDR2 are SGHRS and YFSETQ. This CDR3 region has 15 residues.

The V gene is TRBV25-1, the J gene TRBJ1-1; D may be TRBD1 (6 bases). V lost 2 bases, J lost 8 bases, and 12 bases lay in between. From germline, CDR1 is MGHDK and CDR2 SYGVNS. The CDR3 spans 13 residues. CDR3 in DNA: TGTGCCAGCAGTGAACGGGCAGGGGAAGAAGCTTTCTTT. It translates to CASSERAGEEAFF. Full variable domain (rest looked up from reference TRBV25-1 and TRBJ1-1): EADIYQTPRYLVIGTGKKITLECSQTMGHDKMYWYQQDPGMELHLIHYSYGVNSTEKGDLSSESTVSRIRTEHFPLTLESARPSHTSQYLCASSERAGEEAFFGQGTRLTVV.

The chain employs TRBV21-1 and TRBJ1-2. TRBV21-1 is flagged as a pseudogene. The CDR3 runs 11 residues. The CDR3 region is CASSTGDGYTF. The CDR3 DNA is TGTGCCAGCAGCACTGGGGATGGCTACACCTTC.

The V call is TRBV6-6, the J call TRBJ1-4, with a possible D match to TRBD1 (6 bases). The CDR3 sequence is 14 residues long. V was trimmed by 7 bases and J by 8 bases, leaving 17 bases between them. The germline CDR1 and CDR2 sequences are MNHNY and SVGAGI (reference sequence). The CDR3 spells CASTKGGSREKLFF. CDR3 nucleotides: TGTGCCAGCACCAAGGGGGGAAGCAGGGAAAAACTGTTTTTT.